The clone carrying this T cell receptor beta chain was seen at least ten times. Its antigen is unknown. This entry belongs to a study of T cells in Graves' hyperthyroidism and ophthalmopathy. The study, taken as a whole, reports: In the analysis, a 13 V-J model separated ophthalmopathy from stable hyperthyroidism.

Germline assignment: CDR1 MNHNY and CDR2 SVGAGI (reference sequence). CDR3 length equals 14 residues. The V end lost 2 bases, the J end lost 4 bases, and 11 bases lay between the germline ends. The CDR3 regions of TCR beta were amplified from RNA transcripts. The TCR CDR3 first-round RT-PCR relied on the HTBI primer set. In TCRdb, the multiplex PCR reads were re-called with MiXCR into one record per CDR3 protein. The table includes approximately 400,000 distinct CDR3 sequences, around 18% detected once. Sequenced material: blood. The rearrangement joins TRBV6-6 to TRBJ1-1; D might be TRBD1 (6 bases). The receptor was isolated from a man between 18 and 29 years old with Graves' ophthalmopathy. The CDR3 DNA reads TGTGCCAGCAGTTACGTAGGACAGACCACTGAAGCTTTCTTT. Amino acids: CASSYVGQTTEAFF.